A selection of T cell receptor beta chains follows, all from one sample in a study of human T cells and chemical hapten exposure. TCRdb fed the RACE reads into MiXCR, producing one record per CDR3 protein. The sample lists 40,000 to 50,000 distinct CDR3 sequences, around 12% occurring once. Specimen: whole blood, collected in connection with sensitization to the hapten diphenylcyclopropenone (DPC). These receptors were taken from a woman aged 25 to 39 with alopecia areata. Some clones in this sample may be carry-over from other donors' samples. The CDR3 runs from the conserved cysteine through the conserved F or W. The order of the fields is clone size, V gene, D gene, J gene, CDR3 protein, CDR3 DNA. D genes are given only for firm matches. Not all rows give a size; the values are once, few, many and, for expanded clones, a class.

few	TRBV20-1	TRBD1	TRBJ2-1	CSARDKTGGFYEQFF	TGCAGTGCTAGAGATAAAACAGGGGGCTTCTATGAGCAGTTCTTC
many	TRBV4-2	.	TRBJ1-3	CASSQELTDAGNTIYF	TGTGCCAGCAGCCAAGAATTGACAGACGCTGGAAACACCATATATTTT
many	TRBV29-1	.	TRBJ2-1	CSVVTVYPLF	TGCAGCGTTGTTACAGTTTATCCTCTCTTC
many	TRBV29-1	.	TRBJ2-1	CSALDGPRSNEQFF	TGCAGCGCCCTGGACGGACCGAGATCAAATGAGCAGTTCTTC
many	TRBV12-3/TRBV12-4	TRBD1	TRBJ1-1	CASSLTGGHTEAFF	TGTGCCAGCAGCCTTACAGGGGGACACACTGAAGCTTTCTTT
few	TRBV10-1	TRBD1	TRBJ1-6	CATSDRADSPLHF	TGCGCCACCTCGGACAGGGCGGATTCACCCCTCCACTTT
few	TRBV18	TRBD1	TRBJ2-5	CASSRDRGQETQYF	TGTGCCAGCTCACGAGACAGGGGCCAAGAGACCCAGTACTTC
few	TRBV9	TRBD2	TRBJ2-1	CASSGPGLAIDEQFF	TGTGCCAGCAGCGGGCCGGGACTAGCTATCGATGAGCAGTTCTTC
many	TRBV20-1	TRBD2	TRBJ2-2	CSARVAGATGELFF	TGCAGTGCTAGAGTAGCGGGGGCCACCGGGGAGCTGTTTTTT
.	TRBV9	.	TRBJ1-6	CASSGVGPQSSPLHF	TGTGCCAGCAGCGGTGTTGGACCTCAAAGCTCACCCCTCCACTTT
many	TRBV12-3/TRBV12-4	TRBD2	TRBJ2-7	CASSLEGSGRRSEQYF	TGTGCCAGCAGCCTCGAGGGTAGCGGGAGGAGGAGCGAGCAGTACTTC
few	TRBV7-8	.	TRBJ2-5	CASSYLALETQYF	TGTGCCAGCAGCTACCTAGCTCTGGAGACCCAGTACTTC
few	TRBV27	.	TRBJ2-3	CASSLIGYGTDTQYF	TGTGCCAGCAGTTTAATAGGGTACGGCACAGATACGCAGTATTTT
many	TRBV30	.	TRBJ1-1	CAWSKADMNTEAFF	TGTGCCTGGAGTAAGGCCGACATGAACACTGAAGCTTTCTTT
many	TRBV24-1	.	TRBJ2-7	CATSDPRAGGYEQYF	TGTGCCACCAGTGATCCCCGGGCAGGAGGATACGAGCAGTACTTC
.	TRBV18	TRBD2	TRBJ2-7	CASSPASGIREQYF	TGTGCCAGCTCACCCGCTAGCGGGATTCGGGAGCAGTACTTC
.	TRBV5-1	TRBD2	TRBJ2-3	CASSLGAGGSDTQYF	TGCGCCAGCAGCTTGGGAGCGGGAGGGTCAGATACGCAGTATTTT
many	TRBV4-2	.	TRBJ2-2	CASSQVVTEYTGELFF	TGTGCCAGCAGCCAAGTTGTTACGGAGTACACCGGGGAGCTGTTTTTT
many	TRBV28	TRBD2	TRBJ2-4	CASRGGSVNIQYF	TGTGCCAGCCGGGGAGGGAGCGTAAACATTCAGTACTTC
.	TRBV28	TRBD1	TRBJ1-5	CASSSSRQGRNQPQHF	TGTGCCAGCAGTTCCAGCCGACAGGGGCGCAATCAGCCCCAGCATTTT
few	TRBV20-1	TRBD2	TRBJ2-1	CSARGTSGRATEQFF	TGCAGTGCTAGAGGTACTAGCGGGAGGGCCACTGAGCAGTTCTTC
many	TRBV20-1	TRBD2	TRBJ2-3	CSAKGGTSGSARTDTQYF	TGCAGTGCCAAGGGAGGGACTAGCGGGAGTGCGAGAACAGATACGCAGTATTTT
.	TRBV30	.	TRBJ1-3	CAWLPGNTIYF	TGTGCCTGGTTGCCCGGAAACACCATATATTTT
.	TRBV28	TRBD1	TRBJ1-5	CASSGTGYSNQPQHF	TGTGCCAGCAGTGGGACAGGGTATAGCAATCAGCCCCAGCATTTT
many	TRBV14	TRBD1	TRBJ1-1	CASSRQGNTEAFF	TGTGCCAGCAGTCGACAGGGGAACACTGAAGCTTTCTTT
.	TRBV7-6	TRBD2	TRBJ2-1	CASGLAGAINEQFF	TGTGCCTCGGGACTAGCGGGAGCAATCAATGAGCAGTTCTTC
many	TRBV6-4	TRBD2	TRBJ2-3	CASSDSSGRATDTQYF	TGTGCCAGCAGTGACTCTAGCGGGAGGGCCACAGATACGCAGTATTTT
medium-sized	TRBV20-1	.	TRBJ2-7	CSATHPHRQESYEQYF	TGCAGTGCTACCCACCCTCATAGACAGGAATCTTACGAGCAGTACTTC
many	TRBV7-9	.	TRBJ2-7	CASVDGILLNEQYF	TGTGCCAGCGTCGACGGGATACTGCTAAACGAGCAGTACTTC
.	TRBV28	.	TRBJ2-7	CASTLGGAEQYF	TGTGCCAGCACCCTCGGAGGGGCCGAGCAGTACTTC
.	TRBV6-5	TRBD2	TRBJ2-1	CASSYSRSLAGFQSSYNEQFF	TGTGCCAGCAGTTACTCGAGGTCACTAGCGGGCTTCCAAAGCTCCTACAATGAGCAGTTCTTC
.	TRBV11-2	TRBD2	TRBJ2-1	CASSSLAGPYNEQFF	TGTGCCAGCAGCAGTCTAGCGGGTCCATACAATGAGCAGTTCTTC
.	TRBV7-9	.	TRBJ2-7	CASSRQEGSYEQYF	TGTGCCAGCAGCCGACAGGAGGGGTCCTACGAGCAGTACTTC
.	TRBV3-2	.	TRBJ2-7	CASSHYHKLAATSYEQYF	TGTGCCAGCAGCCACTACCATAAATTAGCGGCGACCTCCTACGAGCAGTACTTC
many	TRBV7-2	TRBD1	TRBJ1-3	CASSRGQGAFRSSGNTIYF	TGTGCCAGCAGCCGCGGACAGGGCGCTTTCCGGAGCTCTGGAAACACCATATATTTT
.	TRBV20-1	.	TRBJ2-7	CSAREIGAYEQYF	TGCAGTGCTCGAGAGATTGGGGCCTACGAGCAGTACTTC